What follows are 26 T cell receptor beta chains derived from one specimen sequenced in a study of blood T cell repertoires in COVID-19. Clones were sequenced by immunoSEQ multiplex PCR, and TCRdb holds only the in-frame ones, with some missing. The data contain about 20,000 clones, 80% to 90% of them singletons. What was sequenced was peripheral blood. The receptors derive from a woman between 55 and 75 years old with active COVID-19.

This sequence joins TRBV5-1 and TRBJ2-3; 9 nucleotides agree with TRBD1. In germline, CDR1 is SGHRS, CDR2 YFSETQ. The CDR3 has 15 residues. V was pared by 4 bases and J by 2 bases, with 5 bases of the junction left unmatched. The CDR3 spells CASSLRTGVTDTQYF. As DNA, the CDR3 is TGCGCCAGCAGCCTAAGGACAGGGGTCACAGATACGCAGTATTTT.

This clone appeared a single time. This chain links TRBV4-2 with TRBJ2-3, with 8 bases lining up with TRBD2. The CDR3 covers 13 residues. The junction had 3 bases not matched to a gene; V was cut back by 8 bases and J by 2 bases. Germline CDR1 LGHNA, CDR2 YNFKEQ. CDR3 protein: CASRGGLTDTQYF. The DNA of the CDR3 is TGTGCCAGCCGGGGGGGGCTCACAGATACGCAGTATTTT.

The chain carries TRBV9 and TRBJ2-7; 8 bases are shared with TRBD1. This CDR3 comprises 16 residues. With 3 bases clipped from V and 3 bases from J, the junction kept 11 bases outside the gene matches. Germline lookup yields CDR1 SGDLS and CDR2 YYNGEE. CDR3 DNA: TGTGCCAGCAGCGCTGGGGGGACAGGAAGCTTCTACGAGCAGTACTTC. It codes for CASSAGGTGSFYEQYF. Based on the CDR3 plus reference TRBV9 and TRBJ2-7, the full variable domain is DSGVTQTPKHLITATGQRVTLRCSPRSGDLSVYWYQQSLDQGLQFLIQYYNGEERAKGNILERFSAQQFPDLHSELNLSSLELGDSALYFCASSAGGTGSFYEQYFGPGTRLTVT.

The chain couples TRBV3-1 (or the pseudogene TRBV3-2) to TRBJ2-5; D is perhaps TRBD2 (7 bases). The V gene's germline CDR1 is LGHDT and CDR2 YNNKEL (reference sequence). The CDR3 covers 13 residues. The V gene lost 6 bases and the J gene lost 2 bases, with 10 bases spanning the gap. CDR3 sequence (DNA): TGTGCCAGCAGGAGGGGGGGGCAAGAGACCCAGTACTTC. Translating it yields CASRRGGQETQYF.

This chain connects TRBV10-1 to TRBJ1-1, with D possibly TRBD1 on 6 matching bases. Trimming cost V 7 bases and J 5 bases, with 14 bases left between them. This CDR3 contains 13 residues. The germline V gene has CDR1 WNHNN and CDR2 SYGVQD (reference sequence). The CDR3 DNA follows: TGCGCCAGCAAGGGGGGGCTGGGGACTGAAGCTTTCTTT. Translation: CASKGGLGTEAFF.

The chain couples TRBV5-6 to TRBJ1-3, with 8 bases aligning to TRBD1. Germline CDR1 reads SGHDT; CDR2 reads YYEEEE. With V trimmed by 4 bases and J by 8 bases, 8 bases remained unmatched. The CDR3 has 14 amino acids. CDR3 DNA sequence: TGTGCCAGCAGCCCGGGACAGGTTGGGCACACCATATATTTT. It specifies CASSPGQVGHTIYF. Drawing the rest from reference TRBV5-6 and TRBJ1-3, the complete variable domain is DAGVTQSPTHLIKTRGQQVTLRCSPKSGHDTVSWYQQALGQGPQFIFQYYEEEERQRGNFPDRFSGHQFPNYSSELNVNALLLGDSALYLCASSPGQVGHTIYFGEGSWLTVV.

The rearrangement joins TRBV5-6 to TRBJ1-6; 7 bases agree with TRBD1. The germline V gene encodes CDR1 SGHDT and CDR2 YYEEEE. The ends lost 4 bases at V and 3 bases at J; junction bases unmatched: 1. The CDR3 extends over 14 amino acids. For the CDR3, the DNA is TGTGCCAGCAGCAGGGACAGCTATAATTCACCCCTCCACTTT. Its translation is CASSRDSYNSPLHF.

The chain recombines TRBV6-9 with TRBJ1-3; unclear D gene. CDR1 and CDR2 from the germline V gene are MNHGY and SVAAGI. This CDR3 comprises 18 residues. Between the trimmed V and J ends, which lost 6 bases and 0 bases, there was a span of 21 bases. This chain's CDR3 is CASSPTHLSIPSGNTIYF. The CDR3, as DNA: TGTGCCAGCAGCCCTACCCACTTAAGTATACCCTCTGGAAACACCATATATTTT.

This chain joins TRBV5-1 and TRBJ2-1, with TRBD2 matching over 10 bases. With 4 bases clipped from V and 7 bases from J, the junction kept 11 bases outside the gene matches. This CDR3 comprises 16 residues. Germline V gene data show CDR1 as SGHRS and CDR2 as YFSETQ. Written as DNA, the CDR3 is TGCGCCAGCAGCCCCCAGGAAGCGGGGGGGTGGAATGAGCAGTTCTTC. It specifies CASSPQEAGGWNEQFF.

This chain links TRBV10-2 with TRBJ1-3; D unresolved. V was pared by 6 bases and J by 0 bases, with 15 bases between. CDR1 is WSHSY, CDR2 SAAADI, per germline. This CDR3 has 16 residues. In DNA, the CDR3 is TGCGCCAGCAGCCTATTGGACTTGGGCTCTGGAAACACCATATATTTT. Translated: CASSLLDLGSGNTIYF.

This chain connects TRBV19 to TRBJ1-2; 7 nucleotides line up with TRBD1. Germline lookup yields CDR1 LNHDA and CDR2 SQIVND (reference sequence). After removal of 2 bases from V and 4 bases from J, the junction contained 7 bases not matched to a gene. The CDR3 is 15 residues long. CDR3 DNA: TGTGCCAGTAGTATAATGGGACAGCAATTCTATGGCTACACCTTC. It is translated as CASSIMGQQFYGYTF.

The chain is built from TRBV7-6 and TRBJ2-6, with D perhaps TRBD2 (6 bases). The CDR3 totals 15 residues. The germline V gene encodes CDR1 SGHVS and CDR2 FNYEAQ. Between the trimmed V and J ends, which lost 5 bases and 1 base, there was a span of 9 bases. CDR3 coding DNA: TGTGCCAGCAGCCTCCGGGGGTCTGGGGCCAACGTCCTGACTTTC. Protein product: CASSLRGSGANVLTF.

This chain joins TRBV9 and TRBJ1-2; possibly TRBD1 for D (5 bases). V dropped 6 bases and J dropped 6 bases, with 15 bases sitting between them. CDR3 length equals 13 residues. Germline values: CDR1 SGDLS, CDR2 YYNGEE. The CDR3 region is CASTRRREDGYTF. DNA for the CDR3: TGTGCCAGCACCCGGCGCAGGGAGGATGGCTACACCTTC.

The J gene is TRBJ2-2, the V gene TRBV2; TRBD1 matches at 10 bases. The CDR3 consists of 16 residues. Per the germline V gene, CDR1 is SNHLY and CDR2 is FYNNEI. V was pared by 6 bases and J by 0 bases, with 4 bases of the junction left unmatched. In nucleotides, the CDR3 is TGTGCCAGCAGCGGGGACAGGGGATCGAACACCGGGGAGCTGTTTTTT. The encoded protein is CASSGDRGSNTGELFF.

The chain couples TRBV3-1 (or the pseudogene TRBV3-2) to TRBJ2-1, with 11 nucleotides matching TRBD2. Germline assignment: CDR1 LGHDT and CDR2 YNNKEL (reference sequence). The CDR3 extends over 14 amino acids. V shed 7 bases and J 5 bases; nucleotides not matched to a gene: 4. CDR3 DNA: TGTGCCAGCAACCTACTAGCGGGGGACAATGAGCAGTTCTTC. Amino acid sequence: CASNLLAGDNEQFF.

The chain links TRBV10-1 to TRBJ2-3, with D tentatively TRBD2 (6 bases). The CDR3 sequence is 14 residues long. Trimming stripped 0 bases from V and 6 bases from J, with 10 bases between. Germline CDR1 and CDR2: WNHNN and SYGVQD (reference sequence). This chain's CDR3 is CASSESGLGDTQYF. CDR3 DNA: TGCGCCAGCAGTGAGTCGGGACTCGGCGATACGCAGTATTTT.

The chain is built from TRBV18 and TRBJ2-3; D possibly corresponds to TRBD1 (6 bases). CDR1 and CDR2 from the germline V gene are KGHSH and LQKENI. The CDR3 has 15 residues. V was pared by 4 bases and J by 2 bases, with 13 bases between. The CDR3 bases are TGTGCCAGCTCACGGGGACAAGCCTTCACAGATACGCAGTATTTT. Amino acid sequence: CASSRGQAFTDTQYF.

This chain uses TRBV3-1 (or the pseudogene TRBV3-2) with TRBJ1-5, with unresolved D. The CDR3 totals 16 residues. Deletions cut 1 base from V and 1 base from J, with 11 bases between. Germline loops: CDR1 LGHDT, CDR2 YNNKEL (reference sequence). CDR3 region: CASSQGGVQSNQPQHF. The CDR3 coding sequence is TGTGCCAGCAGCCAAGGAGGAGTGCAGAGCAATCAGCCCCAGCATTTT.

The chain uses TRBV6-5 and TRBJ2-7; 9 bases are shared with TRBD1. CDR1 is MNHEY, CDR2 SVGAGI, per germline. The length of the CDR3 is 15 residues. The junction had 7 bases not matched to a gene; V was cut back by 5 bases and J by 2 bases. The CDR3 here is CASSNTGQGPYEQYF. The CDR3 DNA reads TGTGCCAGCAGTAATACGGGACAGGGACCCTACGAGCAGTACTTC.

This sequence joins TRBV7-9 and TRBJ2-1, with TRBD1 as a possible D gene (7 bases). The germline V and J ends were trimmed by 5 bases and 7 bases, with 12 bases remaining between them. Germline V CDR1 and CDR2: SEHNR, FQNEAQ (reference sequence). CDR3 length: 13 residues. The CDR3 protein is CASSAGQWNEQFF. In DNA form, the CDR3 reads TGTGCCAGCAGCGCGGGACAGTGGAATGAGCAGTTCTTC.

V usage is TRBV5-4 and J usage is TRBJ1-2, with 7 bases identical to TRBD1. After removal of 4 bases from V and 5 bases from J, the junction contained 17 bases not matched to a gene. CDR3 size: 17 residues. Germline V gene data show CDR1 as SGHNT and CDR2 as YYREEE (reference sequence). The CDR3 reads CASSPGGGGAGGYGYTF. Written as DNA, the CDR3 is TGTGCCAGCAGCCCCGGTGGAGGGGGCGCAGGGGGGTATGGCTACACCTTC.

This rearrangement joins TRBV9 to TRBJ2-3, with D tentatively TRBD2 (5 bases). The V and J ends lost 1 base and 3 bases respectively, with 12 bases between them. Germline V gene lookup returns CDR1 SGDLS and CDR2 YYNGEE. The CDR3 runs 15 residues. CDR3 DNA: TGTGCCAGCAGCGTATCGGGGTTAAGGACAGATACGCAGTATTTT. Translation gives CASSVSGLRTDTQYF.

The rearrangement uses TRBV27 and TRBJ2-3; no clear D. Germline loops: CDR1 MNHEY, CDR2 SMNVEV (reference sequence). CDR3 size: 13 residues. Between the trimmed V and J ends, which lost 3 bases and 2 bases, there was a span of 6 bases. In nucleotides, the CDR3 is TGTGCCAGCAGTTTCCTCCTCACAGATACGCAGTATTTT. Its protein product is CASSFLLTDTQYF.

This chain connects TRBV2 to TRBJ2-5; TRBD1 matches 8 bases. Germline V gene data show CDR1 as SNHLY and CDR2 as FYNNEI. V shed 8 bases, J shed 5 bases, and the junction held 10 bases outside the gene matches. The CDR3 runs 14 residues. CDR3 DNA sequence: TGTGCCAGCTGCAGAGACAGGGGAATCGAGACCCAGTACTTC. Its protein is CASCRDRGIETQYF.

Written as DNA, the CDR3 is TGTGCCAGCAGCTACCGGACAGACCCTAGGCAAGAGACCCAGTACTTC. This sequence encodes CASSYRTDPRQETQYF. The V call is TRBV6-5, the J call TRBJ2-5; tentative D call: TRBD1 (6 bases). V lost 6 bases and J lost 2, with 19 bases in between. The CDR3 loop spans 16 amino acids. Germline loops: CDR1 MNHEY, CDR2 SVGAGI.

This chain joins TRBV12-5 and TRBJ1-2; D is unclear. The V and J ends lost 5 bases and 2 bases respectively, with 12 bases between them. The CDR3 runs 14 residues. Germline CDR1 reads LGHNT; CDR2 reads FRNRAP. CDR3 nucleotides: TGTGCTAGTGGTCCCTCTGGTGGCAACTATGGCTACACCTTC. Translation: CASGPSGGNYGYTF.